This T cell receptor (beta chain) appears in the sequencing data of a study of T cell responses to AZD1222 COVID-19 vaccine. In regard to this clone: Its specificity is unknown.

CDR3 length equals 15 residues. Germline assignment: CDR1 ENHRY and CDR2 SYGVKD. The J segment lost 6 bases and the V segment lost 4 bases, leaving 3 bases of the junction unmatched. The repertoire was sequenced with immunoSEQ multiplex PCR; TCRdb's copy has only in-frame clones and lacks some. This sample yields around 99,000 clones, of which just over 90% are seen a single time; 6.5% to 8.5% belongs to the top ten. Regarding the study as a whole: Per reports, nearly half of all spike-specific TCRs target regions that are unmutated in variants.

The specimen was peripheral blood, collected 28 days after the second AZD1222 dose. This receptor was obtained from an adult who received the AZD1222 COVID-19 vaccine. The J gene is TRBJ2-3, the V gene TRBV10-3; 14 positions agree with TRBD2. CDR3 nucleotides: TGTGCCATCAGTGCGGGACTAGCGGGAGAGGATACGCAGTATTTT. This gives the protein CAISAGLAGEDTQYF.